Given below is one T cell receptor beta chain in context. This sample was taken from a study of CD8+CD57+ T cells in acquired aplastic anemia. Study at large: On average, healthy donors gave 10 million to 14 million reads for CD4+ cells.

The study profiled TCR beta VDJ and CDR3 using genomic DNA as template. TCRdb re-called the reads through MiXCR, storing one row per CDR3 protein. The sample lists about 400,000 distinct CDR3 sequences; 55% to 70% were seen once. V shed 0 bases and J shed 10 bases, with 14 bases lying between them. This CDR3 has 14 residues. Germline CDR1 reads WNHNN; CDR2 reads SYGVQD (reference sequence). What was sequenced was sorted CD4+, CD8+, or CD8+CD57+ T cells (not recorded which) from PBMCs. This receptor was taken from a human donor in good health, serving as a control. V gene TRBV10-1 combines with J gene TRBJ2-3; D ambiguous. The CDR3 loop is CASSESHGRPSQYF. The CDR3 region has the DNA TGCGCCAGCAGTGAGTCGCACGGGCGTCCTTCGCAGTATTTT.